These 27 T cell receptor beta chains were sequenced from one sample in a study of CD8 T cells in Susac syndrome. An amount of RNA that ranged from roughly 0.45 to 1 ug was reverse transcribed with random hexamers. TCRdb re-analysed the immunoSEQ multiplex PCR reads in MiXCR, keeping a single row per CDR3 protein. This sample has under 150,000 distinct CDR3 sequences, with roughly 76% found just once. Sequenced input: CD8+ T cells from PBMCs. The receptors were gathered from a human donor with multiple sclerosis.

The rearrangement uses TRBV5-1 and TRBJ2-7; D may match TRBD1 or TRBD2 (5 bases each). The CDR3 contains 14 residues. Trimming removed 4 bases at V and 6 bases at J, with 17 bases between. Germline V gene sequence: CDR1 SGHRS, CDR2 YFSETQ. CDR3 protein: CASSEGSRGPEQYF. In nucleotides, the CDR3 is TGCGCCAGCAGCGAGGGAAGCCGGGGACCCGAGCAGTACTTC.

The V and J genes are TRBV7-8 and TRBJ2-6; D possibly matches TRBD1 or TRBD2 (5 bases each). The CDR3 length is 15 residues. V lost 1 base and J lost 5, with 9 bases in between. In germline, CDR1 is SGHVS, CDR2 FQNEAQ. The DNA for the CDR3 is TGTGCCAGCAGCTTAGGGGACGGGAGGGCCAACGTCCTGACTTTC. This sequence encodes CASSLGDGRANVLTF.

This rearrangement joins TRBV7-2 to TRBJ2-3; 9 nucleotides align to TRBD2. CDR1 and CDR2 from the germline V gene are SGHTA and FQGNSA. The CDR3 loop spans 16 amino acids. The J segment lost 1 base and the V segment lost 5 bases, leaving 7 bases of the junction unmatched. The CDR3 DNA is TGTGCCAGCAGCAAAAATAGCGGGGGCCGCACAGATACGCAGTATTTT. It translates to CASSKNSGGRTDTQYF. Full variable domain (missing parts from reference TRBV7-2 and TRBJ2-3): GAGVSQSPSNKVTEKGKDVELRCDPISGHTALYWYRQSLGQGLEFLIYFQGNSAPDKSGLPSDRFSAERTGGSVSTLTIQRTQQEDSAVYLCASSKNSGGRTDTQYFGPGTRLTVL.

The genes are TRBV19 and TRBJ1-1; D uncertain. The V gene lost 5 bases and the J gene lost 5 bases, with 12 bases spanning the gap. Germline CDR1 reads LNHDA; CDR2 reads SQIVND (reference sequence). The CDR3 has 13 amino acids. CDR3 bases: TGTGCCAGTAGTTGGGCTATGTTGACTGAAGCTTTCTTT. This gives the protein CASSWAMLTEAFF.

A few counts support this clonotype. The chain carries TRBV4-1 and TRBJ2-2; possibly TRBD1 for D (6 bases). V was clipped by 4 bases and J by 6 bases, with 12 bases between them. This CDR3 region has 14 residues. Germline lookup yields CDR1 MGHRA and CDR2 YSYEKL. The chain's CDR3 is CASSPTGFSGELFF. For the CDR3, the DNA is TGCGCCAGCAGCCCAACAGGGTTCTCCGGGGAGCTGTTTTTT.

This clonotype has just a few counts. The CDR3 protein is CASSIDPWRESYNEQFF. The CDR3 nucleotides are TGTGCCAGTAGTATAGATCCCTGGCGGGAGAGTTACAATGAGCAGTTCTTC. The V and J genes are TRBV19 and TRBJ2-1, with 7 bases matching TRBD2. The CDR3 is 17 amino acids. Germline CDR1 is LNHDA and CDR2 is SQIVND (reference sequence). V shed 0 bases, J shed 4 bases, and the junction held 9 bases outside the gene matches. The variable domain in full, with the rest retrieved from reference TRBV19 and TRBJ2-1, is DGGITQSPKYLFRKEGQNVTLSCEQNLNHDAMYWYRQDPGQGLRLIYYSQIVNDFQKGDIAEGYSVSREKKESFPLTVTSAQKNPTAFYLCASSIDPWRESYNEQFFGPGTRLTVL.

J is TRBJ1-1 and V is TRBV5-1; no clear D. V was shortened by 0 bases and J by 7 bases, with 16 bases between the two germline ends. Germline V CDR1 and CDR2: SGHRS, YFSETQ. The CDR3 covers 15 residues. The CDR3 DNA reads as TGCGCCAGCAGCTTGGCCCACGGGGAGGAGAATGAAGCTTTCTTT. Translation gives CASSLAHGEENEAFF.

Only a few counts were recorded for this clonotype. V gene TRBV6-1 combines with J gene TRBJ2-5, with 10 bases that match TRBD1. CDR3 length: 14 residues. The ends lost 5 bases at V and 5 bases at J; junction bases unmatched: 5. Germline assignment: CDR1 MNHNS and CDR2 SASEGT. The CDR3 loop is CASSSTGGVETQYF. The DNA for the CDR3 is TGTGCCAGCAGTTCGACAGGGGGCGTGGAGACCCAGTACTTC.

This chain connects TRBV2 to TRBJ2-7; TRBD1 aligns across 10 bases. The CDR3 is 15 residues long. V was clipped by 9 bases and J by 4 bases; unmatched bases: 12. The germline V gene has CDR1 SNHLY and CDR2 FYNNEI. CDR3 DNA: TGTGCCAGTAATCCGGGACAGGGGTCTTATTACGAGCAGTACGTC. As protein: CASNPGQGSYYEQYV.

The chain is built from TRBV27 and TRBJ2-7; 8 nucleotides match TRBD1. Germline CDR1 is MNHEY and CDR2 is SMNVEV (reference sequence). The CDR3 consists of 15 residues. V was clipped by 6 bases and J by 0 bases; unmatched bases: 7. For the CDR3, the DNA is TGTGCCAGCAGCCTCACAGGGGGGAGCTCCTACGAGCAGTACTTC. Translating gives CASSLTGGSSYEQYF.

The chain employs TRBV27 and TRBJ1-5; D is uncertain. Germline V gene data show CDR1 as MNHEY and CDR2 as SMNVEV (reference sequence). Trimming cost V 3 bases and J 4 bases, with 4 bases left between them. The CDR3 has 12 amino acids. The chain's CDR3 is CASSFTNQPQHF. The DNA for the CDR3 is TGTGCCAGCAGTTTTACTAATCAGCCCCAGCATTTT.

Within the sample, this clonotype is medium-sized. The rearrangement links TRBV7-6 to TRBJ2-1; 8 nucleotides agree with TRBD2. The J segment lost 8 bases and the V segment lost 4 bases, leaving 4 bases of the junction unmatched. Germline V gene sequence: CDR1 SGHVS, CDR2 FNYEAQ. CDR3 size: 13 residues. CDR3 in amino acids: CASSSGRGDEQFF. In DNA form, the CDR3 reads TGTGCCAGCAGCTCCGGGAGGGGTGATGAGCAGTTCTTC.

The CDR3 sequence: CAGSLGGKTYEQYV. The CDR3 DNA reads TGTGCCGGCAGCTTAGGGGGAAAGACCTACGAGCAGTACGTC. The rearrangement joins TRBV7-2 to TRBJ2-7, with D maybe TRBD1 (6 bases). The CDR3 runs 14 residues. CDR1 and CDR2 from the germline V gene are SGHTA and FQGNSA.

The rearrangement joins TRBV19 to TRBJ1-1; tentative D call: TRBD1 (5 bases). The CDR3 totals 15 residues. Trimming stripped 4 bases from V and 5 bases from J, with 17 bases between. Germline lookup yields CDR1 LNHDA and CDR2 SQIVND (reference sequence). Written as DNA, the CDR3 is TGTGCCAGTAGTACTGGATTAAGGGGACGGACTGAAGCTTTCTTT. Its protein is CASSTGLRGRTEAFF.

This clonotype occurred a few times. The DNA of the CDR3 is TGCGCCAGCAGCCAAGGACGGGACAGCTACGAGCAGTACTTC. It specifies CASSQGRDSYEQYF. The genes are TRBV4-1 and TRBJ2-7; TRBD1 matches at 7 bases. There are 14 residues in the CDR3. Germline lookup yields CDR1 MGHRA and CDR2 YSYEKL. Germline trimming cut 1 base from V and 3 bases from J; bases unmatched to any gene: 3.

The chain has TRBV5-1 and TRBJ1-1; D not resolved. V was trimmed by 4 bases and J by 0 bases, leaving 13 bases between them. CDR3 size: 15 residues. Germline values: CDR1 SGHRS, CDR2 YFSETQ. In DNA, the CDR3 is TGCGCCAGCAGCGCAACGCCGGGGATGAACACTGAAGCTTTCTTT. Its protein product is CASSATPGMNTEAFF.

This CDR3 reads CASTPTFNQPQHF. CDR3 coding DNA: TGTGCCAGTACCCCTACCTTCAATCAGCCCCAGCATTTT. J is TRBJ1-5 and V is TRBV19; D call uncertain. Germline lookup yields CDR1 LNHDA and CDR2 SQIVND (reference sequence). Trimming shortened V by 7 bases and J by 3 bases, and 10 bases separated the two germline ends. This CDR3 is built from 13 residues.

CDR3 in amino acids: CASSLDNLRDTIYF. The CDR3 region has the DNA TGTGCCAGCAGCTTGGATAATCTGCGGGACACCATATATTTT. This chain uses TRBV7-8 with TRBJ1-3; D remains ambiguous. From germline, CDR1 is SGHVS and CDR2 FQNEAQ. This CDR3 is built from 14 residues. V was shortened by 3 bases and J by 8 bases, with 14 bases between the two germline ends. The whole variable domain, filled in from reference TRBV7-8 and TRBJ1-3, reads GAGVSQSPRYKVAKRGQDVALRCDPISGHVSLFWYQQALGQGPEFLTYFQNEAQLDKSGLPSDRFFAERPEGSVSTLKIQRTQQEDSAVYLCASSLDNLRDTIYFGEGSWLTVV.

CDR3 sequence: CASSPRRDYPYNEQFF. For the CDR3, the DNA is TGTGCCAGCAGCCCCCGTAGAGACTACCCCTACAATGAGCAGTTCTTC. This chain links TRBV28 with TRBJ2-1; D may be TRBD2 (5 bases). Germline lookup yields CDR1 MDHEN and CDR2 SYDVKM. Trimming removed 6 bases from V and 2 bases from J, with 17 bases in between. The CDR3 has 16 residues. Using reference TRBV28 and TRBJ2-1 for the parts outside the CDR3, the full variable domain is DVKVTQSSRYLVKRTGEKVFLECVQDMDHENMFWYRQDPGLGLRLIYFSYDVKMKEKGDIPEGYSVSREKKERFSLILESASTNQTSMYLCASSPRRDYPYNEQFFGPGTRLTVL.

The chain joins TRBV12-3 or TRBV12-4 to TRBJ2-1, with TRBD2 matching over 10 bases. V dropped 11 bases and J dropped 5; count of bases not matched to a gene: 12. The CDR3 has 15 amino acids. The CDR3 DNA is TGTGCCGTCACGGAGGGACTAGCGAGAGACAATGAGCAGTTCTTC. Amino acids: CAVTEGLARDNEQFF.

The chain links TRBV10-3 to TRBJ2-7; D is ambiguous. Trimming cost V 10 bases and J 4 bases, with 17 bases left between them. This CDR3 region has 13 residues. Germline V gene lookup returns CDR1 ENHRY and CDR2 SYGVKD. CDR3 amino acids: CANLDGQTYEQYF. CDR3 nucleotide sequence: TGTGCCAATCTGGACGGCCAGACGTACGAGCAGTACTTC.

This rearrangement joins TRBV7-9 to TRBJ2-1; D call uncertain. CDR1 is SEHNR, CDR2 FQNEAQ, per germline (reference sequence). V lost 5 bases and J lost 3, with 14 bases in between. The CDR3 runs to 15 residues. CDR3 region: CASSPAGANYNEQFF. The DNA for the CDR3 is TGTGCCAGCAGCCCCGCCGGAGCTAACTACAATGAGCAGTTCTTC.

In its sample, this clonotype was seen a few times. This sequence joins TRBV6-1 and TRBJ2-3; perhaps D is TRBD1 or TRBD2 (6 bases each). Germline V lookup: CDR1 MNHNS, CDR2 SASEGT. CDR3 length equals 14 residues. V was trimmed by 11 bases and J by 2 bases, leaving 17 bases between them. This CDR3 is CAAGTHFSTDTQYF. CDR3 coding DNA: TGTGCCGCGGGGACACATTTTTCCACAGATACGCAGTATTTT.

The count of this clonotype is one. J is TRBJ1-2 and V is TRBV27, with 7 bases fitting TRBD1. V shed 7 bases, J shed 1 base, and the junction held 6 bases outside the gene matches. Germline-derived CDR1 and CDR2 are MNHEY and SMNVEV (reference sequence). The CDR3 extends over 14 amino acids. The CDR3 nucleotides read TGTGCCAGCAATACGGGACAGCTTAACTATGGCTACACCTTC. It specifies CASNTGQLNYGYTF.

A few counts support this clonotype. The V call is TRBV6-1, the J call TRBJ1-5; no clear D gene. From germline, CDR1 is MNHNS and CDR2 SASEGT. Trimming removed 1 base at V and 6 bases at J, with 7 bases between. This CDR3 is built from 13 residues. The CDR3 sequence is CASSEGESQPQHF. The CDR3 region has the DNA TGTGCCAGCAGTGAAGGGGAGAGTCAGCCCCAGCATTTT.

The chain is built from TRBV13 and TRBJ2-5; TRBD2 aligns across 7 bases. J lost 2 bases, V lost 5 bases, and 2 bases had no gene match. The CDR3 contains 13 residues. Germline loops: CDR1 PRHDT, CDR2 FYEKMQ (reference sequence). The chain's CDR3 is CASSGGGQETQYF. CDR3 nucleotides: TGTGCCAGCAGCGGGGGGGGGCAAGAGACCCAGTACTTC. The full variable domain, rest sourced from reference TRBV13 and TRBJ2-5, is AAGVIQSPRHLIKEKRETATLKCYPIPRHDTVYWYQQGPGQDPQFLISFYEKMQSDKGSIPDRFSAQQFSDYHSELNMSSLELGDSALYFCASSGGGQETQYFGPGTRLLVL.

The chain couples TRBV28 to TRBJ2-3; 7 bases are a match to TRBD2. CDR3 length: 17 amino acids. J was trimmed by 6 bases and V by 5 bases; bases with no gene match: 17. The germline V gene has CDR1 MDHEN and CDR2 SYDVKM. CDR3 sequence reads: CASSPSEEAGPRDTQYF. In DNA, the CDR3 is TGTGCCAGCAGTCCAAGTGAGGAAGCGGGGCCCCGGGATACGCAGTATTTT.